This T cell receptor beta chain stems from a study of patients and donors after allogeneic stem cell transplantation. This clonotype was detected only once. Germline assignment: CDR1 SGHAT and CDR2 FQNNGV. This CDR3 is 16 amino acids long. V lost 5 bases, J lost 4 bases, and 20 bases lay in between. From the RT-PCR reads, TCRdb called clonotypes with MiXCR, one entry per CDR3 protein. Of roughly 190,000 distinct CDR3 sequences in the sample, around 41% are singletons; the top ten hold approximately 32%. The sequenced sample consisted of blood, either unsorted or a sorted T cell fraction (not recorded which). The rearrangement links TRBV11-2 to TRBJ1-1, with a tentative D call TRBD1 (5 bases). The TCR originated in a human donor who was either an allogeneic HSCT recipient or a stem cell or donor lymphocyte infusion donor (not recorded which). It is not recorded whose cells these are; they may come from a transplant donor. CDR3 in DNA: TGTGCCAGCAGCCCGAATCCCGGGGGACGGGGCACTGAAGCTTTCTTT. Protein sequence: CASSPNPGGRGTEAFF.